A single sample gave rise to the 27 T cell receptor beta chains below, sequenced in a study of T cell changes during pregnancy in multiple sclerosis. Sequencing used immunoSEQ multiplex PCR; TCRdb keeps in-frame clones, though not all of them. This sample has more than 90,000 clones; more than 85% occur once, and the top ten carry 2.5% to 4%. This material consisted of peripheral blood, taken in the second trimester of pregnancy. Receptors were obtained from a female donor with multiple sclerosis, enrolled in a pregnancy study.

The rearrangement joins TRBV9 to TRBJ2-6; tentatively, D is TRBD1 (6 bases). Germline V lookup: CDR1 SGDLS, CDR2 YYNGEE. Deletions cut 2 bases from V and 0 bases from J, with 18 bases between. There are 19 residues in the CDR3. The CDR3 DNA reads TGTGCCAGCAGCGTGGGACCGGGACACACGAACTCTGGGGCCAACGTCCTGACTTTC. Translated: CASSVGPGHTNSGANVLTF. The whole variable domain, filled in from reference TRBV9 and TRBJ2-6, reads DSGVTQTPKHLITATGQRVTLRCSPRSGDLSVYWYQQSLDQGLQFLIQYYNGEERAKGNILERFSAQQFPDLHSELNLSSLELGDSALYFCASSVGPGHTNSGANVLTFGAGSRLTVL.

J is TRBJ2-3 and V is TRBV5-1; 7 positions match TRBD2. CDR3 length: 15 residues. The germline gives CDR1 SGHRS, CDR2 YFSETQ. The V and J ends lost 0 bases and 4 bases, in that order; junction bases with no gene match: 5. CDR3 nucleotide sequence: TGCGCCAGCAGCTTGGAAGCGGGAATTCCAGATACGCAGTATTTT. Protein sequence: CASSLEAGIPDTQYF.

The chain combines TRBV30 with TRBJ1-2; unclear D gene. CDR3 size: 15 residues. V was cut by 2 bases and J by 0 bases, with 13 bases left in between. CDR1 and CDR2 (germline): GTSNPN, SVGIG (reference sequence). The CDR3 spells CAWSPGFAANYGYTF. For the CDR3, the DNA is TGTGCCTGGAGTCCGGGGTTCGCAGCTAACTATGGCTACACCTTC.

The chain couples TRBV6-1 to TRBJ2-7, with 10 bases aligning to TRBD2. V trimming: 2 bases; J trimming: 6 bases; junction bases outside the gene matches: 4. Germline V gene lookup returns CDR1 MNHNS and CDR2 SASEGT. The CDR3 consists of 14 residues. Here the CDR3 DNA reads TGTGCCAGCAGTGAAAGGCTAGCGGGAGCCGAGCAGTACTTC. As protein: CASSERLAGAEQYF.

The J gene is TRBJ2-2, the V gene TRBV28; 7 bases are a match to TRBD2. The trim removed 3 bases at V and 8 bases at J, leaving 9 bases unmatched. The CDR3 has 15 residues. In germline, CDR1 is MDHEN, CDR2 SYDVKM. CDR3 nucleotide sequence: TGTGCCAGCAGTTTCTCTGCGGGAGCGGTGGGGGAGCTGTTTTTT. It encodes CASSFSAGAVGELFF.

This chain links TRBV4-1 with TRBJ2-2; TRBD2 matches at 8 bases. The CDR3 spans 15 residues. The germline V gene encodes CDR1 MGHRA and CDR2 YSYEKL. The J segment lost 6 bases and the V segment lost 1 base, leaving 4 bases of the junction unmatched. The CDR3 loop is CASSQVGRAAGELFF. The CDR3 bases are TGCGCCAGCAGCCAAGTCGGGAGGGCCGCCGGGGAGCTGTTTTTT.

CDR3 protein: CASSYGGVVTEAFF. CDR3 coding DNA: TGTGCCAGCAGTTACGGGGGCGTCGTCACTGAAGCTTTCTTT. This sequence joins TRBV6-5 and TRBJ1-1, with D perhaps matching TRBD1 (6 bases). The V end was cut by 2 bases, the J end by 4 bases, with 11 bases between. Germline V gene lookup returns CDR1 MNHEY and CDR2 SVGAGI. CDR3 length equals 14 residues.

The CDR3 nucleotides read TGTGCCAGCAGCCTAGGGACAGGGGGGGTAGCTAATGAAAAACTGTTTTTT. Protein: CASSLGTGGVANEKLFF. V and J are TRBV28 and TRBJ1-4; TRBD1 aligns across 11 bases. CDR1 MDHEN and CDR2 SYDVKM come from the germline V gene. V was pared by 6 bases and J by 3 bases, with 9 bases of the junction left unmatched. The CDR3 is made up of 17 amino acids.

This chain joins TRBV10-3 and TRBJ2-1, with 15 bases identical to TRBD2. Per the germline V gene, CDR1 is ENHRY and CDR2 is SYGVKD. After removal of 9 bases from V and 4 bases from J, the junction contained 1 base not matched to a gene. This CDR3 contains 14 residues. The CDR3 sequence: CAMGTSGGYNEQFF. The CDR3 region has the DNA TGTGCCATGGGGACTAGCGGGGGGTACAATGAGCAGTTCTTC.

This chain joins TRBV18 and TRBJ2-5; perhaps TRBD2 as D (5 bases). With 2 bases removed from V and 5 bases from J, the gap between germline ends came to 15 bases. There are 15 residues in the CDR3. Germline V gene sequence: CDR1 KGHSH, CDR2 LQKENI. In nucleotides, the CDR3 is TGTGCCAGCTCACCATACGGGGATTCTCATGAGACCCAGTACTTC. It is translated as CASSPYGDSHETQYF.

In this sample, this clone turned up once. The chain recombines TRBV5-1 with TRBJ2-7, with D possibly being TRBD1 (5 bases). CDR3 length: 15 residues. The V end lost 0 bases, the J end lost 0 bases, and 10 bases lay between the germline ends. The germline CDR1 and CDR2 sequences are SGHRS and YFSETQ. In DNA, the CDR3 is TGCGCCAGCAGCTTGGTTCTGGGGCTCTCCTACGAGCAGTACTTC. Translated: CASSLVLGLSYEQYF.

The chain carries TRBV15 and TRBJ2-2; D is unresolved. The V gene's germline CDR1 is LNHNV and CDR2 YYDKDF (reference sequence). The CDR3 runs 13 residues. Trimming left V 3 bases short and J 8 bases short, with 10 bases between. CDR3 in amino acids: CATSSPRLGELFF. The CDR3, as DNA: TGTGCCACCAGCAGCCCCAGGTTAGGGGAGCTGTTTTTT.

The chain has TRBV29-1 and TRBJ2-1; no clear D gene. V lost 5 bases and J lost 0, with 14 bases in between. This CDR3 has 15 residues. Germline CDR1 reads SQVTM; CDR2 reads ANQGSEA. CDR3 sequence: CSVTPPMSSYNEQFF. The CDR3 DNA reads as TGCAGCGTTACCCCCCCCATGAGCTCCTACAATGAGCAGTTCTTC.

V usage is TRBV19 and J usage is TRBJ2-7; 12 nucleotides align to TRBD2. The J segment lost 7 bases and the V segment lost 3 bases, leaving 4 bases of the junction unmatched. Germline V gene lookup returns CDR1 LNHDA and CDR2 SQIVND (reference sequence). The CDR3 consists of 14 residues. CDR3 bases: TGTGCCAGTAGTATCGTGGGACTAGCGGGTGAGCAGTACTTC. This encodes CASSIVGLAGEQYF.

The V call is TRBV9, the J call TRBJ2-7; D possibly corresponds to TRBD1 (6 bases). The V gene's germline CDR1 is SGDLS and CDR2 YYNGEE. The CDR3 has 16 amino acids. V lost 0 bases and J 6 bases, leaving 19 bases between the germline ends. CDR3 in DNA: TGTGCCAGCAGCGTAGAACCGACAGTCAGAGGGGGCGAGCAGTACTTC. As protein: CASSVEPTVRGGEQYF.

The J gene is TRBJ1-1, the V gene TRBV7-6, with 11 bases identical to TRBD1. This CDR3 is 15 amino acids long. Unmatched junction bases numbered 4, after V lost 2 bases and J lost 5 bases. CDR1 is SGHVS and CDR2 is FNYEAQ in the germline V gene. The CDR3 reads CASSLPGQGVTEAFF. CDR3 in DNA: TGTGCCAGCAGCTTACCGGGACAGGGGGTAACTGAAGCTTTCTTT. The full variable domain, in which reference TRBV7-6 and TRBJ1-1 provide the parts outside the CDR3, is GAGVSQSPRYKVTKRGQDVALRCDPISGHVSLYWYRQALGQGPEFLTYFNYEAQQDKSGLPNDRFSAERPEGSISTLTIQRTEQRDSAMYRCASSLPGQGVTEAFFGQGTRLTVV.

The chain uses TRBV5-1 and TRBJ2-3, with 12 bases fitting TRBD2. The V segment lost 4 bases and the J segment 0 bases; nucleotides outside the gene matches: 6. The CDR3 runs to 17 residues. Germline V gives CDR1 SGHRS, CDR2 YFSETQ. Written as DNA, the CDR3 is TGCGCCAGCAGCCGAGATGGACTAGCGGGAAGCACAGATACGCAGTATTTT. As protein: CASSRDGLAGSTDTQYF.

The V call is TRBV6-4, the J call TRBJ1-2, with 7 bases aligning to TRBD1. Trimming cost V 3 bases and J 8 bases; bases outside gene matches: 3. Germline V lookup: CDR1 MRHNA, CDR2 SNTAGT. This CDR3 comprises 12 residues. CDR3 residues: CASSETGVGYTF. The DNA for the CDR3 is TGTGCCAGCAGTGAAACAGGGGTAGGCTACACCTTC.

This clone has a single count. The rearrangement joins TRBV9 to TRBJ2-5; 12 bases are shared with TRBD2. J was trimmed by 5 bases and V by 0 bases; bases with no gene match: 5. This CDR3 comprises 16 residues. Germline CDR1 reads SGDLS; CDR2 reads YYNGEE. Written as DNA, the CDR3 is TGTGCCAGCAGCGTAGGACTAGCGGGAGTCGGGGAGACCCAGTACTTC. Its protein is CASSVGLAGVGETQYF.

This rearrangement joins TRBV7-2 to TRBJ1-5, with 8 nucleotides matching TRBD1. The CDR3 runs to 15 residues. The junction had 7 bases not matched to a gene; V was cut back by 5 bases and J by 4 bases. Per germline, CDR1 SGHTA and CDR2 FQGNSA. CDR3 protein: CASSTGQGGNQPQHF. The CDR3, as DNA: TGTGCCAGCAGCACAGGACAGGGTGGGAATCAGCCCCAGCATTTT.

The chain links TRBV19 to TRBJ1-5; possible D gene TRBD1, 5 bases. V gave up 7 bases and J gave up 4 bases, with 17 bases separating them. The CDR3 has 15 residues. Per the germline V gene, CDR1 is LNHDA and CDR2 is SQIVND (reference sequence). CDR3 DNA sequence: TGTGCCAGTACCGCAGACGGACACTCTAATCAGCCCCAGCATTTT. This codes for CASTADGHSNQPQHF.

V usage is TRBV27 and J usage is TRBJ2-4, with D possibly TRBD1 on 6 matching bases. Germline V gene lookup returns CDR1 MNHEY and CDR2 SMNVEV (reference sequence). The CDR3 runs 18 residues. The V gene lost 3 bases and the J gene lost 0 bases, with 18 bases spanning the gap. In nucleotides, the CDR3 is TGTGCCAGCAGTTTCTATGGTGTACAGGGTCTAGCCAAAAACATTCAGTACTTC. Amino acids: CASSFYGVQGLAKNIQYF.

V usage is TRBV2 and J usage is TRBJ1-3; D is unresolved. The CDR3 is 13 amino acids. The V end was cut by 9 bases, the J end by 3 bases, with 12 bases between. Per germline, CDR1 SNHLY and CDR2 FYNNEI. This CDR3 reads CASQAQRGNTIYF. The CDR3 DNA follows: TGTGCCAGTCAAGCCCAACGTGGAAACACCATATATTTT.

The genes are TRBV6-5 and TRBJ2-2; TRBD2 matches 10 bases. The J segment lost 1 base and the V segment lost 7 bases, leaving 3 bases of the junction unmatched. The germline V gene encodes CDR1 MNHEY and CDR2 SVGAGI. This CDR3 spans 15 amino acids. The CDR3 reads CASKRGGRNTGELFF. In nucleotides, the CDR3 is TGTGCCAGCAAGCGGGGGGGGCGGAACACCGGGGAGCTGTTTTTT.

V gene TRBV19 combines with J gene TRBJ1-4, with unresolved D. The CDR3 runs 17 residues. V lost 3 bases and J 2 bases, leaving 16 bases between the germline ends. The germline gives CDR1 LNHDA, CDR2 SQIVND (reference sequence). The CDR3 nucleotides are TGTGCCAGTAGTATGGGCCGGCAGGCCGCGACTAATGAAAAACTGTTTTTT. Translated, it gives CASSMGRQAATNEKLFF.

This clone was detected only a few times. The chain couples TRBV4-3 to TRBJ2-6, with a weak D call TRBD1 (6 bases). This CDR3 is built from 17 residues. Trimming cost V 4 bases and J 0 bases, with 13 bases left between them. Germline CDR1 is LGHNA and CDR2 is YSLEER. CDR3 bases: TGCGCCAGCAGCCTGACAGGTACCACCTCTGGGGCCAACGTCCTGACTTTC. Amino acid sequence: CASSLTGTTSGANVLTF.

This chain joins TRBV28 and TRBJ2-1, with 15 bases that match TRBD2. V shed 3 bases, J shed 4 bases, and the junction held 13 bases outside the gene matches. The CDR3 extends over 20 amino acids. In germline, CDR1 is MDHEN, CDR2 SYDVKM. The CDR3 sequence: CASSLGEGLAGGTGYNEQFF. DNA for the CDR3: TGTGCCAGCAGTTTGGGGGAGGGACTAGCGGGAGGAACAGGGTACAATGAGCAGTTCTTC.